One sample yielded the 5 T cell receptor beta chains listed below, sequenced in a study of cytomegalovirus exposure and HLA in healthy donors. Here immunoSEQ multiplex PCR was the method, and the copy in TCRdb shows in-frame clones only, minus some. The sample carries under 200,000 clones, 86% recorded once. The sample taken for sequencing was PBMCs. Receptors originate from a woman between 25 and 40 years old in good health and CMV-seronegative.

This chain uses TRBV5-6 with TRBJ1-2; D not certain. Germline CDR1 reads SGHDT; CDR2 reads YYEEEE. Trimming removed 1 base at V and 2 bases at J, with 3 bases between. The CDR3 is 12 residues long. CDR3 sequence reads: CASSLTNYGYTF. The CDR3 DNA sequence: TGTGCCAGCAGCTTGACAAACTATGGCTACACCTTC.

The V call is TRBV29-1, the J call TRBJ2-7, with unresolved D. V lost 4 bases and J lost 5, with 12 bases in between. Germline lookup yields CDR1 SQVTM and CDR2 ANQGSEA. The CDR3 is 12 amino acids. CDR3 region: CSVVSGTHEQYF. The CDR3 DNA is TGCAGCGTTGTATCGGGCACCCACGAGCAGTACTTC.

J is TRBJ1-5 and V is TRBV4-1, with 7 bases lining up with TRBD1. Germline values: CDR1 MGHRA, CDR2 YSYEKL. V lost 2 bases and J lost 4; bases outside the gene matches: 5. This CDR3 is built from 15 residues. Here the CDR3 reads CASSQKTGRNQPQHF. As DNA, the CDR3 is TGCGCCAGCAGCCAAAAGACAGGGCGGAATCAGCCCCAGCATTTT.

V usage is TRBV28 and J usage is TRBJ2-2; D perhaps matches TRBD2 (5 bases). There are 14 residues in the CDR3. The ends were cut back, 6 bases at V and 6 bases at J, with 14 bases in the middle. Germline V gives CDR1 MDHEN, CDR2 SYDVKM. The CDR3 region is CASRRTRLSGELFF. The CDR3 DNA sequence: TGTGCCAGCAGACGTACTAGATTATCCGGGGAGCTGTTTTTT.

V and J are TRBV25-1 and TRBJ2-1, with TRBD1 as a possible D gene (6 bases). The germline CDR1 and CDR2 sequences are MGHDK and SYGVNS. V dropped 6 bases and J dropped 4 bases, with 10 bases sitting between them. This CDR3 is built from 13 residues. CDR3 amino acids: CASRETGYNEQFF. The DNA for the CDR3 is TGTGCCAGCAGGGAGACAGGTTACAATGAGCAGTTCTTC.